What follows are 32 T cell receptor beta chains derived from one specimen sequenced in a study of CD8 T cells in Susac syndrome. Reverse transcription of roughly 0.5 to 1 ug RNA used random hexamers. TCRdb independently ran MiXCR on the immunoSEQ multiplex PCR reads; one entry per CDR3 protein. There are 100,000 or so distinct CDR3 sequences in the sample; 80% to 95% occur only once, and about 0.15% lies in the top ten. Sequenced: CD4+ T cells from PBMCs. All receptors come from a human donor in good health.

V gene TRBV6-2 or TRBV6-3 combines with J gene TRBJ2-5; unclear D gene. The CDR3 covers 13 residues. Germline assignment: CDR1 MNHEY and CDR2 SVGEGT. With 4 bases removed from V and 5 bases from J, the gap between germline ends came to 11 bases. This CDR3 reads CASSSNRFETQYF. The CDR3, as DNA: TGTGCCAGCAGTTCTAATCGGTTTGAGACCCAGTACTTC.

The V gene is TRBV5-6, the J gene TRBJ1-1, with TRBD1 as a possible D gene (5 bases). V lost 4 bases to trimming and J lost 2 bases, with 15 bases between them. There are 15 residues in the CDR3. Germline values: CDR1 SGHDT, CDR2 YYEEEE. The CDR3 bases are TGTGCCAGCAGCCTACGAGGGCGGACAAACACTGAAGCTTTCTTT. This translates into CASSLRGRTNTEAFF.

The chain is built from TRBV7-2 and TRBJ2-7, with D possibly being TRBD1 (5 bases). CDR1 and CDR2 (germline): SGHTA, FQGNSA. Trimming took 5 bases from V and 4 from J, leaving 15 bases between them. The CDR3 is 14 residues long. CDR3: CASSHRAGSYEQYF. The DNA for the CDR3 is TGTGCCAGCAGCCATCGGGCAGGGTCGTACGAGCAGTACTTC.

The V gene is TRBV23-1, the J gene TRBJ2-1; 8 bases map to TRBD2. TRBV23-1 is filed as an ORF, its function uncertain. With V trimmed by 2 bases and J by 7 bases, 7 bases remained unmatched. The CDR3 loop spans 15 amino acids. Here the CDR3 reads CASSQGDSGGNEQFF. The DNA for the CDR3 is TGCGCCAGCAGTCAAGGAGACAGCGGGGGTAATGAGCAGTTCTTC.

V usage is TRBV9 and J usage is TRBJ2-2; tentative D call: TRBD1 (5 bases). Germline V gene lookup returns CDR1 SGDLS and CDR2 YYNGEE. Trimming left V 0 bases short and J 6 bases short, with 9 bases between. The CDR3 length is 14 residues. This CDR3 reads CASSVVGVAGELFF. CDR3 nucleotide sequence: TGTGCCAGCAGCGTAGTAGGGGTGGCCGGGGAGCTGTTTTTT.

The chain couples TRBV6-6 to TRBJ1-5; 7 bases agree with TRBD1. The J segment lost 5 bases and the V segment lost 5 bases, leaving 3 bases of the junction unmatched. Germline V gene data show CDR1 as MNHNY and CDR2 as SVGAGI (reference sequence). The CDR3 totals 13 residues. The CDR3 region has the DNA TGTGCCAGCAGTACAGGGGTTTATCAGCCCCAGCATTTT. This encodes CASSTGVYQPQHF.

This chain uses TRBV6-1 with TRBJ2-3; D not resolved. Between the trimmed V and J ends, which lost 1 base and 5 bases, there was a span of 7 bases. This CDR3 comprises 13 residues. CDR1 is MNHNS and CDR2 is SASEGT in the germline V gene. The CDR3 is CASSEDLRDTQYF. DNA for the CDR3: TGTGCCAGCAGTGAAGATTTGCGAGATACGCAGTATTTT.

This clonotype was seen just once. The rearrangement links TRBV20-1 to TRBJ1-1; D is possibly TRBD1 (5 bases). The CDR3 runs to 13 residues. Per the germline V gene, CDR1 is DFQATT and CDR2 is SNEGSKA (reference sequence). V was cut by 1 base and J by 4 bases, with 10 bases left in between. CDR3 in amino acids: CSARVMGTTEAFF. The DNA for the CDR3 is TGCAGTGCTAGAGTGATGGGGACCACTGAAGCTTTCTTT.

The V gene is TRBV18, the J gene TRBJ1-1; 10 bases match TRBD1. CDR3 length: 16 amino acids. V lost 6 bases, J lost 1 base, and 8 bases stayed unmatched. The germline CDR1 and CDR2 sequences are KGHSH and LQKENI. CDR3 DNA sequence: TGTGCCAGCTCCCCGCCTTGGGACAGGGGGAACACTGAAGCTTTCTTT. It yields the protein CASSPPWDRGNTEAFF.

This clonotype showed up just a few times. The chain uses TRBV25-1 and TRBJ1-5; D remains unclear. The germline V gene encodes CDR1 MGHDK and CDR2 SYGVNS. CDR3 length: 14 amino acids. With 3 bases removed from V and 0 bases from J, the gap between germline ends came to 6 bases. CDR3 in DNA: TGTGCCAGCAGTGACGGTCTTAGCAATCAGCCCCAGCATTTT. This codes for CASSDGLSNQPQHF.

This clonotype was recorded a few times. The V call is TRBV7-2, the J call TRBJ2-3; TRBD2 matches 8 bases. The trim removed 0 bases at V and 5 bases at J, leaving 4 bases unmatched. This CDR3 contains 15 residues. Germline V gene sequence: CDR1 SGHTA, CDR2 FQGNSA. CDR3 sequence: CASSLASAGVDTQYF. DNA of the CDR3: TGTGCCAGCAGCTTAGCGTCAGCGGGGGTAGATACGCAGTATTTT.

The V call is TRBV6-2 or TRBV6-3, the J call TRBJ1-5; D is unresolved. This CDR3 has 18 amino acids. Trimming left V 2 bases short and J 1 base short, with 18 bases between. Per germline, CDR1 MNHEY and CDR2 SVGEGT. In DNA, the CDR3 is TGTGCCAGCAGTTACCGCGGGCTCTGGGCCGGGAGCAATCAGCCCCAGCATTTT. Its protein is CASSYRGLWAGSNQPQHF.

This clonotype was seen a few times. CDR3 nucleotide sequence: TGTGCCATCGGAATTCCGGAGCGGGGAGAAAACATTCAGTACTTC. Encoded protein: CAIGIPERGENIQYF. The chain combines TRBV6-2 or TRBV6-3 with TRBJ2-4; 7 bases are a match to TRBD2. This CDR3 spans 15 amino acids. The junction had 14 bases not matched to a gene; V was cut back by 10 bases and J by 5 bases. CDR1 is MNHEY and CDR2 is SVGEGT in the germline V gene.

The chain combines TRBV18 with TRBJ2-3, with 7 nucleotides matching TRBD2. Trimming removed 3 bases from V and 1 base from J; junction bases left unmatched: 13. The CDR3 consists of 18 residues. Germline CDR1 and CDR2: KGHSH and LQKENI. The CDR3 spells CASSPGVGSGPRTDTQYF. As DNA, the CDR3 is TGTGCCAGCTCACCCGGAGTCGGTAGCGGGCCTCGCACAGATACGCAGTATTTT. The complete variable domain, with remaining parts taken from reference TRBV18 and TRBJ2-3, reads NAGVMQNPRHLVRRRGQEARLRCSPMKGHSHVYWYRQLPEEGLKFMVYLQKENIIDESGMPKERFSAEFPKEGPSILRIQQVVRGDSAAYFCASSPGVGSGPRTDTQYFGPGTRLTVL.

This chain links TRBV29-1 with TRBJ1-2; 7 bases line up with TRBD1. V dropped 2 bases and J dropped 4; count of bases not matched to a gene: 4. Germline CDR1 SQVTM, CDR2 ANQGSEA. This CDR3 has 13 residues. The CDR3 nucleotides are TGCAGCGTTGAAAGGGGGCCCGCCTATGGCTACACCTTC. It yields the protein CSVERGPAYGYTF. Full variable domain (missing parts from reference TRBV29-1 and TRBJ1-2): SAVISQKPSRDICQRGTSLTIQCQVDSQVTMMFWYRQQPGQSLTLIATANQGSEATYESGFVIDKFPISRPNLTFSTLTVSNMSPEDSSIYLCSVERGPAYGYTFGSGTRLTVV.

The chain couples TRBV12-3 or TRBV12-4 to TRBJ2-5; D uncertain. CDR3 size: 15 residues. Trimming took 7 bases from V and 2 from J, leaving 17 bases between them. Written as DNA, the CDR3 is TGTGCCAGCATCCCTAGGTCATCCGGACAAGAGACCCAGTACTTC. It yields the protein CASIPRSSGQETQYF.

The gene calls are TRBV11-2 and TRBJ1-5; 7 bases are a match to TRBD1. Trimming at V came to 0 bases and at J to 9 bases, leaving 26 bases not matched to a gene. Per germline, CDR1 SGHAT and CDR2 FQNNGV. The CDR3 runs 21 residues. CDR3 amino acids: CASSLERNRGQYSVMYPPQHF. CDR3 in DNA: TGTGCCAGCAGCTTAGAAAGGAACAGGGGCCAGTATAGTGTCATGTATCCGCCCCAGCATTTT.

This clonotype has just one count. The chain uses TRBV6-6 and TRBJ1-2; D might be TRBD1 (5 bases). With 7 bases removed from V and 3 bases from J, the gap between germline ends came to 15 bases. The CDR3 contains 14 residues. CDR1 is MNHNY and CDR2 is SVGAGI in the germline V gene (reference sequence). The CDR3 region has the DNA TGTGCCAGCACCTGGACCGGGACCCACTATGGCTACACCTTC. Its translation is CASTWTGTHYGYTF.

The chain links TRBV5-1 to TRBJ2-2; 7 nucleotides match TRBD2. V trimming: 0 bases; J trimming: 7 bases; junction bases outside the gene matches: 3. Germline V CDR1 and CDR2: SGHRS, YFSETQ. This CDR3 spans 14 amino acids. The CDR3 reads CASSLAGGNGELFF. The DNA for the CDR3 is TGCGCCAGCAGCTTGGCCGGGGGGAACGGGGAGCTGTTTTTT.

V gene TRBV20-1 combines with J gene TRBJ1-5; weak D call: TRBD1 (5 bases). Trimming shortened V by 5 bases and J by 6 bases, and 20 bases separated the two germline ends. The CDR3 runs 15 residues. Germline lookup yields CDR1 DFQATT and CDR2 SNEGSKA (reference sequence). The CDR3 loop reads CSALKGMQGSQPQHF. The CDR3 bases are TGCAGTGCTCTTAAGGGGATGCAGGGCAGTCAGCCCCAGCATTTT.

This sequence joins TRBV6-6 and TRBJ2-5; 9 bases are shared with TRBD1. CDR1 and CDR2 (germline): MNHNY, SVGAGI (reference sequence). The CDR3 has 15 residues. V dropped 6 bases and J dropped 5; count of bases not matched to a gene: 10. The CDR3 here is CASRRTGERWETQYF. The CDR3 DNA is TGTGCCAGCAGAAGGACAGGGGAGAGGTGGGAGACCCAGTACTTC.

The J gene is TRBJ1-1, the V gene TRBV29-1, with D unresolved. From germline, CDR1 is SQVTM and CDR2 ANQGSEA. V gave up 3 bases and J gave up 5 bases, with 10 bases separating them. CDR3 length: 12 residues. CDR3 region: CSVELLTTEAFF. Written as DNA, the CDR3 is TGCAGCGTTGAGCTTCTTACGACTGAAGCTTTCTTT.

The chain has TRBV12-3 or TRBV12-4 and TRBJ2-1; 10 nucleotides align to TRBD1. CDR3 size: 15 residues. Trimming took 5 bases from V and 6 from J; bases not matched to a gene: 7. This chain's CDR3 is CASSPGQGRVNEQFF. The CDR3 DNA follows: TGTGCCAGCAGTCCGGGACAGGGGCGCGTCAATGAGCAGTTCTTC.

The gene calls are TRBV9 and TRBJ2-3; D possibly matches TRBD1 or TRBD2 (6 bases each). In germline, CDR1 is SGDLS, CDR2 YYNGEE. The CDR3 spans 15 residues. The V end lost 1 base, the J end lost 0 bases, and 9 bases lay between the germline ends. CDR3 DNA sequence: TGTGCCAGCAGCGTAAAGGGGGGAAGCACAGATACGCAGTATTTT. Translating it yields CASSVKGGSTDTQYF.

The CDR3 spells CASSLNVGRTETQYF. CDR3 coding DNA: TGTGCCAGCAGCTTAAATGTGGGGCGGACAGAGACCCAGTACTTC. The chain couples TRBV7-3 to TRBJ2-5; D might be TRBD1 (5 bases). CDR3 size: 15 residues. With 1 base removed from V and 4 bases from J, the gap between germline ends came to 13 bases. The germline V gene encodes CDR1 SGHTA and CDR2 FQGTGA.

The chain joins TRBV19 to TRBJ1-1; D is unclear. CDR1 is LNHDA and CDR2 is SQIVND in the germline V gene (reference sequence). The CDR3 covers 14 residues. The V end was cut by 7 bases, the J end by 1 base, with 13 bases between. For the CDR3, the DNA is TGTGCCAGTAATGTTAGGACGGAGAACACTGAAGCTTTCTTT. Encoded protein: CASNVRTENTEAFF.

The J gene is TRBJ1-1, the V gene TRBV2; weak D call: TRBD1 (5 bases). This CDR3 is 13 amino acids long. The V gene lost 6 bases and the J gene lost 1 base, with 9 bases spanning the gap. From germline, CDR1 is SNHLY and CDR2 FYNNEI. Here the CDR3 reads CASRGRANTEAFF. The CDR3 DNA follows: TGTGCCAGCAGAGGCAGGGCGAACACTGAAGCTTTCTTT.

This chain links TRBV6-5 with TRBJ2-7; 8 bases align to TRBD1. This CDR3 spans 14 amino acids. The germline V gene encodes CDR1 MNHEY and CDR2 SVGAGI. After removal of 5 bases from V and 2 bases from J, the junction contained 5 bases not matched to a gene. The CDR3 DNA follows: TGTGCCAGCAGTAAAGGACAGGGCCCCTACGAGCAGTACTTC. This gives the protein CASSKGQGPYEQYF.

The chain combines TRBV12-3 or TRBV12-4 with TRBJ2-7; no clear D gene. V was cut by 3 bases and J by 4 bases, with 7 bases left in between. The CDR3 has 12 residues. The DNA of the CDR3 is TGTGCCAGCAGTTTGCTGGGGTACGAGCAGTACTTC. Translated: CASSLLGYEQYF.

V gene TRBV30 combines with J gene TRBJ1-1, with TRBD1 identical over 7 bases. Germline V CDR1 and CDR2: GTSNPN, SVGIG (reference sequence). The trim removed 7 bases at V and 0 bases at J, leaving 5 bases unmatched. The CDR3 extends over 13 amino acids. The CDR3 nucleotides are TGTGCCTATAGGGGACAGATGAACACTGAAGCTTTCTTT. This sequence encodes CAYRGQMNTEAFF.

This clonotype was detected once. The J gene is TRBJ2-7, the V gene TRBV12-5, with TRBD1 as a possible D gene (5 bases). The CDR3 sequence is 14 residues long. Deletions cut 7 bases from V and 2 bases from J, with 15 bases between. CDR1 is LGHNT and CDR2 is FRNRAP in the germline V gene. The chain's CDR3 is CASVPGRFPYEQYF. Here the CDR3 DNA reads TGTGCTAGTGTTCCAGGGCGGTTCCCCTACGAGCAGTACTTC.

The chain couples TRBV18 to TRBJ1-4; 9 nucleotides align to TRBD1. CDR1 is KGHSH, CDR2 LQKENI, per germline. Trimming cost V 3 bases and J 8 bases; bases outside gene matches: 4. The CDR3 has 14 amino acids. CDR3 sequence reads: CASSPDRGGEKLFF. CDR3 DNA: TGTGCCAGCTCACCGGACAGGGGAGGGGAAAAACTGTTTTTT.